This paragraph reports one T cell receptor (beta chain). Its binding antigen is unknown. Base quality data are lacking; no much larger clone is found one base away. V and J are trimmed by 4 bases and 3 bases, and the gene matches miss 5 bases of the junction. The CDR3 goes from the cysteine to the phenylalanine over 14 residues. Of the read, only the CDR3 DNA is kept; its 42 bases are in frame from base 1. Via the germline V gene, CDR1 is MGHRA and CDR2 YSYEKL. These data come from a study of cytomegalovirus exposure and HLA in healthy donors (dated by TCRdb to about 2017). A note on the overall study: According to an earlier analysis of 550 to 750 of the donors, about 170 million T cells yielded roughly 110 million unique TCR beta sequences and 276 Gb of sequence data. In a later genetic analysis, genome-wide SNP genotypes for about 55% of the roughly 670 donors were used, and that subset was treated as a discovery cohort. A separate validation cohort of roughly 130 different subjects was used in addition to the approximately 610-subject first cohort. High-throughput TCR immunosequencing, statistical association of individual TCRs with disease status, and machine learning were combined to predict cytomegalovirus infection status. HLA typing covered class I and class II loci at four-digit resolution. In a later analysis, previously published TCR beta repertoires from 600 to 850 donors were re-analyzed and high-resolution HLA genotyping was added so that TCR occurrence patterns could be studied. The number of typed donors differed by locus: about 620-640 for A, B, C, DRB1 and DQB1; approximately 520 for DQA1; roughly 600 for DPA1; and 450 to 480 for DPB1. The study profiled the T cell repertoires of approximately 700 subjects by immunosequencing and related them to cytomegalovirus serostatus. Several DR-DQ haplotypes were treated as single units for association and clustering because of strong linkage in the cohort. Donor age, sex, ethnicity and CMV serostatus were compiled together with the repertoire data. The genetic ancestry cluster associated with self-reported Caucasian donors included about 81% of the 350 to 500 genotyped donors. Across around 400 genotyped donors of the cohort, an average of about 240,000 unique TCR beta nucleotide sequences per donor were sequenced, and approximately 19% of those sequences were non-productive. Every discovery cohort repertoire had been produced on one sequencing platform. An early release covering roughly 640 HLA-typed donors comprised 250 to 350 gigabases of sequencing data and around 86 million unique TCR sequences. In the later analysis, no new phenotypic data were used to find candidate immune exposures; instead, reliance was placed on TCR beta sequences and their occurrence across donors. To decide whether each TCR beta V gene segment behaved as functional or pseudogenic, an earlier analysis of approximately 620 of the donors relied on high-throughput TCR beta sequencing. The aim of the study was to test whether cataloging public T cell receptors could identify signatures of past pathogen exposure.

What the authors observed across the whole study: Some IMGT-functional V segments, including TRBV6-2 and TRBV6-3, could not be told apart with the 87-base-pair reads, so those segments were excluded. A later genetic analysis associated a missense DCLRE1C variant with V-gene and J-gene trimming of TCR beta chains, and an independent cohort replicated the association. Specific HLA alleles were associated with roughly 16,000 TCR beta sequences at a false discovery rate of 0.05 in a later analysis. A cluster of highly shared sequence variants was judged likely to represent a technical artifact of the sequencing pipeline. According to the authors, the approach could potentially be generalized to other disease states and immunological phenotypes. Only TCR beta chains were sequenced in this cohort, and the absence of alpha or paired-chain data limited detectable features. Because counts were too low, 15 to 20 rarely observed V segments, including chromosome 9 orphons, were excluded from the earlier analysis of 587 of the donors. When HLA alleles, especially DR and DQ, strongly co-occurred, TCR associations were difficult to assign to individual alleles. The study gave a list of over 150 TCR beta chains associated with cytomegalovirus. An earlier analysis of approximately 590 of the donors showed that most TCR beta V segments appeared in productive rearrangements either about 90% or about 30% of the time, which broadly matched IMGT annotations. Cytomegalovirus status was reported to be diagnosed by the classifier with high specificity and sensitivity in both the original and validation cohorts. Compared with equally common non-associated chains, HLA-associated TCR beta chains in a later analysis were more clonally expanded and had lower generation probabilities. Linkage disequilibrium might explain the correlated functional status among segregating V segments, but an unknown experimental factor could not be excluded. Across donors, most TCR sequences were observed very rarely, whereas some public TCRs were present in many individuals. A further reported finding was that TCR beta sequences accurately predicted the HLA-A and HLA-B alleles for most subjects in the first cohort. Roughly uniform sequencing depth across donors was assumed in presence/absence analyses, although this assumption may not hold. In vitro tests confirmed that three of the cytomegalovirus-associated TCR beta chains recognize cytomegalovirus antigens. Because HLA typing was missing for some donors at each locus, association tests included only the typed subset. In a later analysis, several top co-occurrence clusters were reported to appear linked to parvovirus B19, influenza, CMV and Epstein-Barr virus. In a later genetic analysis, fewer N-insertions in productive TCRs were reported among donors in an Asian-associated ancestry cluster than the roughly 700-donor mean. According to a later analysis, TCR association rates differed among HLA loci, with DRB1 alleles showing the most associated TCRs and HLA-C alleles showing the fewest. The only immune exposure information available for the cohort was CMV serostatus. According to a later analysis, most CMV-associated TCR beta chains appeared to be HLA-restricted, and the HLA associations seemed to be driven largely by CMV exposure.

In total, about 650 healthy bone marrow donors made up the cohort. At the time of sampling, every cohort member was nominally healthy, though immune exposures that went unrecorded were likely present. The donor tested CMV seronegative, placing the donor among the 350 to 400 seronegative members of the cohort. Every donor gave a peripheral blood sample, and the peripheral blood mononuclear cells from that sample were used for TCR beta sequencing. The Qiagen DNeasy Blood Extraction Kit was used to extract genomic DNA from the blood cell samples. Library prep was done by the immunoSEQ multiplex PCR assay. For the multiplex PCR, a mixture combining 60 forward primers for TCR Vbeta segments and 13 reverse primers for TCR Jbeta segments was used. The CDR3 region of rearranged TCR beta genes was amplified from genomic DNA with a multiplex PCR assay. The Illumina HiSeq System was used to sequence the amplified TCR beta libraries as 87-base-pair reads. Per the source publication's procedure: Across the 700 or so repertoires, a later analysis counted approximately 83 million unique TCR beta chains, approximately 12 million of which were shared by at least two donors. To remove PCR and sequencing errors, raw reads were error-corrected and collapsed into unique sequences using a nearest-neighbor algorithm that merged closely related sequences. Alignment of CDR3 sequences to IMGT reference sequences was used to assign V, D and J gene segments. Each retained sequence needed at least a six-nucleotide match to both a V gene segment and a J gene segment. A rearrangement was called productive if the CDR3 had no stop codons and remained in frame with V and J, and every other rearrangement was called non-productive. CDR3 was defined according to IMGT convention as the region running from the second conserved V-encoded cysteine to the conserved J-encoded phenylalanine. In an earlier analysis of more than 550 of the donors, sequences lacking an unambiguous match to a single V gene segment were excluded. In an earlier analysis of several hundred of the donors, V segments were called functional above 56.7% productive rearrangements and were called segregating when the between-donor standard deviation exceeded 5%. A statistical classification framework was developed to diagnose cytomegalovirus status using the catalog of TCR beta chain sequences. In a later analysis, TCR nucleotide sequences were compared against IMGT/GENE-DB human TR gene sequences so that V and J genes could be assigned. In a later analysis, CDR3 sequences and most-parsimonious VDJ recombination scenarios were assigned using the TCRdist pipeline. In a later analysis, each TCR beta chain was defined by its CDR3 amino acid sequence together with its V-gene family, and reads without a unique V-gene family were excluded. In a later analysis, some 600 highly shared, low-generation-probability nucleotide sequences were removed to address suspected cross-contamination and a sequencing artifact. In a later analysis, a clonal expansion index for each public chain was calculated from normalized within-repertoire ranks of inferred template counts. In a later analysis, generation probabilities were computed using a VDJ recombination model fitted to out-of-frame rearrangements, and the results were checked against IGoR. In a later analysis, hypergeometric tests were used to score TCR-TCR, TCR-HLA and TCR-CMV co-occurrence, with a repertoire-size bias correction applied to TCR pairs. A later analysis estimated false discovery rates by permuting HLA or CMV assignments 20 times. In a later analysis, co-occurring TCRs were grouped using DBSCAN, with TCRdist sequence similarity added in when clustering inside HLA-allele-positive subsets. Co-occurrence clustering excluded repertoires with fewer than 30,000 or more than 120,000 public chains, plus five with anomalous nucleotide sharing. TCRdb re-hosts the immuneACCESS table, in-frame sequences only. Its copies lack some clones; in the studies checked, an unresolved V gene accounts for under half of them, and the cause for the rest is not known. V and J calls and clone size are those listed in that table; D and trimming were worked out from the DNA. For this sample there are 140,000 to 150,000 clones; about 80% appear just once. Around 3% of the sample belongs to the ten largest clones.

The sequencing input was PBMCs. This clonotype originated in a female donor in good health and CMV-seronegative. This sequence uses TRBV4-1 and TRBJ1-1, and TRBD1 matches 7 of the central bases. The CDR3 sequence is CASSPPGGYTEAFF. The bases read TGCGCCAGCAGCCCCCCAGGGGGGTACACTGAAGCTTTCTTT.